This TCR beta chain derives from a study of cytomegalovirus exposure and HLA in healthy donors. With regard to this clone: As yet, its antigen is unknown. Compared with germline, one end of the junction differs, possibly owing to a read error.

The PCR employed 60 Vbeta primers together with 13 Jbeta primers. TCRdb's copy holds only in-frame clones and misses some; the assay was immunoSEQ multiplex PCR. The table records some 150,000 clones, under 80% of them present only once. Looked up from germline, CDR1 is LNHDA and CDR2 is SQIVND (reference sequence). This CDR3 spans 19 amino acids. Regarding the study as a whole: Rare TCR sequences predominated, though certain public TCRs were found in many donors. CMV serostatus stood as the only immune exposure information on hand. According to an earlier analysis, most TCR beta V segments yielded productive rearrangements about 87% or about 30% of the time. As a later analysis showed, several of the most significant clusters appeared to be linked to common viral pathogens.

The sequenced sample was PBMCs. This receptor was taken from a man aged 30-40 years in good health and CMV-seronegative. The chain combines TRBV19 with TRBJ1-2, with TRBD1 identical over 8 bases. CDR3 in amino acids: CASSIPYLDGDRYSYGYPF. For the CDR3, the DNA is TGTGCCAGTAGTATACCCTATCTGGACGGGGACAGGTACAGCTATGGCTACCCCTTC.